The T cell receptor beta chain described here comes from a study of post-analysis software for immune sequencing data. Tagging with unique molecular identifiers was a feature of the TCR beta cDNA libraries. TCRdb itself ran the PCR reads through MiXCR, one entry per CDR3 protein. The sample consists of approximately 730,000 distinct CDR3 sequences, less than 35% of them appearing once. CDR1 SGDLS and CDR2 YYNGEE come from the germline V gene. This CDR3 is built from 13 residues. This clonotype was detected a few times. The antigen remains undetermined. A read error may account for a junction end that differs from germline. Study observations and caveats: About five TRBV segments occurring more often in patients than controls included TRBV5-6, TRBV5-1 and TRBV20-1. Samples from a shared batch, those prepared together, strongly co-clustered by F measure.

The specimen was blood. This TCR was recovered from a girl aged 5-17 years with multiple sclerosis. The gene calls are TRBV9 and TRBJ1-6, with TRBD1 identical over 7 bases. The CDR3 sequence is CAGSPRDRSPLHF. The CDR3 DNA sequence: TGTGCCGGCAGCCCTAGGGACAGATCACCCCTCCACTTT.